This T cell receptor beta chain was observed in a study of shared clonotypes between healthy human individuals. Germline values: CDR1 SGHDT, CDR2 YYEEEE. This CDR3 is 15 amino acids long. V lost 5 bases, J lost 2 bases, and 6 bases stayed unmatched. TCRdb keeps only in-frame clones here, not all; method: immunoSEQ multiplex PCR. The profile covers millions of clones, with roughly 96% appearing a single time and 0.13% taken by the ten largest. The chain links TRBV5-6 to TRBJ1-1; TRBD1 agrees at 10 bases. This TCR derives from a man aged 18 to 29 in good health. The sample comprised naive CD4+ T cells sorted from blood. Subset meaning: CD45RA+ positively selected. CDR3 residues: CASSFRQGANTEAFF. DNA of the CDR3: TGTGCCAGCAGTTTCCGACAGGGGGCAAACACTGAAGCTTTCTTT.